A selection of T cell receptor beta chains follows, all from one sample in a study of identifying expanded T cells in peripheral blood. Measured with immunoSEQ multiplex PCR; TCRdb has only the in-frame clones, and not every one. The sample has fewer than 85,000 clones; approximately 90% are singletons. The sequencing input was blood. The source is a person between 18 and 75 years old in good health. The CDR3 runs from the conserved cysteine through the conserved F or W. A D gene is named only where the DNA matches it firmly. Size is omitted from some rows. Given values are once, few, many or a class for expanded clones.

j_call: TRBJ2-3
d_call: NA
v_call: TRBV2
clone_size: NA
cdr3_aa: CASGLRGDTQYF
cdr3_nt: TGTGCCAGCGGCCTAAGGGGGGATACGCAGTATTTT

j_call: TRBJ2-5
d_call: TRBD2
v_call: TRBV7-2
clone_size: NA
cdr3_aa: CASSQYTSGWETQYF
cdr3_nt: TGTGCCAGCAGCCAGTACACTAGCGGGTGGGAGACCCAGTACTTC

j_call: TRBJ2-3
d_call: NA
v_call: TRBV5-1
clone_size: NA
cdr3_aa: CASSYLGLDLGTDTQYF
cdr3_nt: TGCGCCAGCAGCTACCTGGGACTGGATCTGGGCACAGATACGCAGTATTTT

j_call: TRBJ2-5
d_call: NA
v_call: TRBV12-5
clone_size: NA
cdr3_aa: CASGQGFQETQYF
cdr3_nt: TGTGCTAGTGGTCAAGGCTTCCAAGAGACCCAGTACTTC

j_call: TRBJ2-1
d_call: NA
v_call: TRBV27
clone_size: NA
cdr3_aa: CASGAVFPGNEQFF
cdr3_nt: TGTGCCAGCGGCGCAGTTTTTCCGGGGAATGAGCAGTTCTTC

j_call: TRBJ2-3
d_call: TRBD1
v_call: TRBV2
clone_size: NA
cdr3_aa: CASRGDRVGTDTQYF
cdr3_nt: TGTGCCAGCAGGGGGGACAGGGTTGGCACAGATACGCAGTATTTT

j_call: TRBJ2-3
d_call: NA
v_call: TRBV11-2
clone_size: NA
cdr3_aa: CASSFRGTASTDTQYF
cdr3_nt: TGTGCCAGCAGCTTCAGAGGGACCGCTAGCACAGATACGCAGTATTTT

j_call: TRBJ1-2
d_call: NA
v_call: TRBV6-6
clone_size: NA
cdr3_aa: CASSYEGRDYGYTF
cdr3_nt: TGTGCCAGCAGTTACGAGGGCCGGGACTATGGCTACACCTTC

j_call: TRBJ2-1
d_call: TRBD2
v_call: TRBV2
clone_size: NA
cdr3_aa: CASRPGLAGDVYSEQFF
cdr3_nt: TGTGCCAGCAGGCCGGGACTAGCGGGGGACGTTTACAGTGAGCAGTTCTTC

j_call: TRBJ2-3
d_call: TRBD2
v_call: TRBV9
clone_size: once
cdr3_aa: CASSPRTSGITDTQYF
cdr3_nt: TGTGCCAGCAGCCCAAGGACTAGCGGGATCACAGATACGCAGTATTTT

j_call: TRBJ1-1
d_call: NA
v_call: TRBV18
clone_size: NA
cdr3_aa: CASSPILDTEAFF
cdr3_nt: TGTGCCAGCTCACCAATTTTGGACACTGAAGCTTTCTTT

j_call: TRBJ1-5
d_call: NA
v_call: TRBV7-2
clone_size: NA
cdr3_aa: CASSPFLNQPQHF
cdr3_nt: TGTGCCAGCAGCCCTTTTTTAAATCAGCCCCAGCATTTT

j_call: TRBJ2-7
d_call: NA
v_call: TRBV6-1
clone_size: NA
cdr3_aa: CASSSHLSYEQYF
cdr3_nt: TGTGCCAGCAGTTCGCACCTGTCCTACGAGCAGTACTTC

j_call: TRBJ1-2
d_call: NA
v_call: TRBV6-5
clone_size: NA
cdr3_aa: CASSYRGGYGYTF
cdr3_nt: TGTGCCAGCAGTTACCGGGGCGGCTATGGCTACACCTTC

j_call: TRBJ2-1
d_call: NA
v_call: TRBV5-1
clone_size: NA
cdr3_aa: CASSLEGQGEQFF
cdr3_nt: TGCGCCAGCAGCTTGGAGGGGCAGGGTGAGCAGTTCTTC

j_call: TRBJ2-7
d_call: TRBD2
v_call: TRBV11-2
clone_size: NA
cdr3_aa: CASSLLAKSSYEQYF
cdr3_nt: TGTGCCAGCAGTTTACTAGCGAAATCCTCCTACGAGCAGTACTTC

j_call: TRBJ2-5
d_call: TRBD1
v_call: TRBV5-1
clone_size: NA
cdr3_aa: CASSRSGTGETQYF
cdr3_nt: TGCGCCAGCAGTAGGAGTGGGACAGGAGAGACCCAGTACTTC

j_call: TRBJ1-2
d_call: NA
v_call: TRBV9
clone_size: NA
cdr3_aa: CASSVASQNYGYTF
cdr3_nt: TGTGCCAGCAGCGTAGCTAGTCAGAACTATGGCTACACCTTC

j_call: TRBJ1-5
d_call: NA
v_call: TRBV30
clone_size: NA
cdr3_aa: CAWSGQDNQPQHF
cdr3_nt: TGTGCCTGGAGTGGACAGGACAATCAGCCCCAGCATTTT

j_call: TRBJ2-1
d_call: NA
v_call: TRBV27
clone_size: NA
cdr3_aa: CASSLGSYNEQFF
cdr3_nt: TGTGCCAGCAGTTTAGGCTCCTACAATGAGCAGTTCTTC

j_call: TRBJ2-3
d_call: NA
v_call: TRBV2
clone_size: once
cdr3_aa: CASSMRDTDTQYF
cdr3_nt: TGTGCCAGCAGTATGAGGGACACAGATACGCAGTATTTT

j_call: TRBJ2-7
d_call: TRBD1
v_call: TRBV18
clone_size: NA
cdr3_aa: CASSPRQGEGYEQYF
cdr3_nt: TGTGCCAGCTCACCTCGACAGGGAGAGGGATACGAGCAGTACTTC

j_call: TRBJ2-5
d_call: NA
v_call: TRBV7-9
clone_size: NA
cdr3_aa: CASSFPQGNQETQYF
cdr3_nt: TGTGCCAGCAGCTTCCCGCAGGGAAACCAAGAGACCCAGTACTTC